This T cell receptor beta chain was sequenced during a study of blood T cell repertoires in COVID-19. Across the whole study: Samples came from the United States, Italy and Spain, spanning acute and convalescent COVID-19. The analysed material was cDNA or gDNA that came from T cells, B-cell-depleted T cells, or PBMCs.

Clones were sequenced by immunoSEQ multiplex PCR, and TCRdb holds only the in-frame ones, with some missing. The sample contains about 140,000 clones, 60% to 80% of which appear only once. From germline, CDR1 is SGDLS and CDR2 YYNGEE. The length of the CDR3 is 16 residues. V lost 0 bases, J lost 8 bases, and 17 bases lay in between. The sample was peripheral blood. This chain connects TRBV9 to TRBJ1-4; TRBD1 is a possible D gene (6 bases). The receptor comes from a man aged 55 to 70 who had recovered from COVID-19. CDR3 DNA sequence: TGTGCCAGCAGCGTAGGGGGCAGGGGTCGAGGAGAAAAACTGTTTTTT. Translated: CASSVGGRGRGEKLFF.